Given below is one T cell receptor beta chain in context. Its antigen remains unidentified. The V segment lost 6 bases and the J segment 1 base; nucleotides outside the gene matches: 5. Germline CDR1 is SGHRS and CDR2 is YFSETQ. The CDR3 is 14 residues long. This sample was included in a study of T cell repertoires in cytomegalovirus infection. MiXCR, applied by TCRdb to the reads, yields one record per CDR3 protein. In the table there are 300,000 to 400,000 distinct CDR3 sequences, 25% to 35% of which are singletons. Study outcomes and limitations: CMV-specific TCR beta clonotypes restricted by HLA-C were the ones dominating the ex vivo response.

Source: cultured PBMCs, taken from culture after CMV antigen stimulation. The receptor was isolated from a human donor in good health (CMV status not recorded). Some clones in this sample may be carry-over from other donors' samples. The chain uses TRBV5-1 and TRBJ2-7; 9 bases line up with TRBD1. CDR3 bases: TGCGCCAGCAACCCGGGGACAGGGTCCTACGAGCAGTACTTC. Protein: CASNPGTGSYEQYF. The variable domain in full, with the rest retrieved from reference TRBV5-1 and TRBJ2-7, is KAGVTQTPRYLIKTRGQQVTLSCSPISGHRSVSWYQQTPGQGLQFLFEYFSETQRNKGNFPGRFSGRQFSNSRSEMNVSTLELGDSALYLCASNPGTGSYEQYFGPGTRLTVT.